This TCR beta chain was captured in a study of blood T cell repertoires in COVID-19. Comment on this clone: Other DNA variants within this sample encode the same CDR3.

Profiling relied on immunoSEQ multiplex PCR, and the TCRdb table lists in-frame clones only, not all of them. The table lists 240,000 or so clones, around 83% of them singletons. The sample taken for sequencing was peripheral blood. This clonotype was sampled from a young man who had recovered from COVID-19.

The CDR3 coding sequence is TGTGCCAGTAGTCCCCAGATTGGGGCCAACGTCCTGACTTTC. Protein: CASSPQIGANVLTF. V is TRBV19 and J is TRBJ2-6; D remains ambiguous. Germline loops: CDR1 LNHDA, CDR2 SQIVND (reference sequence). The CDR3 length is 14 residues. V was trimmed by 5 bases and J by 3 bases, leaving 8 bases between them. Together with reference TRBV19 and TRBJ2-6, the CDR3 gives the full variable domain: DGGITQSPKYLFRKEGQNVTLSCEQNLNHDAMYWYRQDPGQGLRLIYYSQIVNDFQKGDIAEGYSVSREKKESFPLTVTSAQKNPTAFYLCASSPQIGANVLTFGAGSRLTVL.